Listed here are 5 T cell receptor beta chains from one sample, sequenced in a study of blood T cell repertoires in COVID-19. Some clones are missing from TCRdb's copy, which holds only in-frame ones; the method was immunoSEQ multiplex PCR. The sample holds about 100,000 clones, more than 85% seen once. The specimen sequenced was peripheral blood. These receptors were collected from a young man in a cohort sampled during active COVID-19.

The genes are TRBV6-2 or TRBV6-3 and TRBJ2-7; possible D gene TRBD1, 6 bases. The V gene's germline CDR1 is MNHEY and CDR2 SVGEGT. The CDR3 sequence is 14 residues long. The germline V and J ends were trimmed by 5 bases and 3 bases, with 14 bases remaining between them. The CDR3 coding sequence is TGTGCCAGCAGTCAGCAGGGGTCCGGCTACGAGCAGTACTTC. Protein product: CASSQQGSGYEQYF.

The chain couples TRBV6-5 to TRBJ1-4; possible D gene TRBD1, 5 bases. The CDR3 length is 15 residues. Trimming took 2 bases from V and 2 from J, leaving 9 bases between them. Germline CDR1 is MNHEY and CDR2 is SVGAGI. DNA of the CDR3: TGTGCCAGCAGTTACAGGCCAGGGACTAATGAAAAACTGTTTTTT. Its protein is CASSYRPGTNEKLFF.

The chain couples TRBV2 to TRBJ1-5; D possibly corresponds to TRBD1 (6 bases). The germline V gene encodes CDR1 SNHLY and CDR2 FYNNEI. V was pared by 7 bases and J by 0 bases, with 10 bases between. The CDR3 covers 14 residues. The DNA of the CDR3 is TGTGCCAGCACCAGGACAGATAGCAATCAGCCCCAGCATTTT. Translated: CASTRTDSNQPQHF.

The genes are TRBV14 and TRBJ2-5, with D uncertain. This CDR3 has 13 residues. Germline V CDR1 and CDR2: SGHDN, FVKESK. Trimming removed 0 bases at V and 7 bases at J, with 9 bases between. The CDR3 here is CASSQELVATQYF. Here the CDR3 DNA reads TGTGCCAGCAGCCAAGAATTGGTAGCGACCCAGTACTTC.

The chain recombines TRBV9 with TRBJ2-7, with D perhaps TRBD1 (5 bases). This CDR3 contains 12 residues. V dropped 3 bases and J dropped 6 bases, with 10 bases sitting between them. Germline-derived CDR1 and CDR2 are SGDLS and YYNGEE. CDR3: CASSATGIEQYF. The CDR3 nucleotides are TGTGCCAGCAGCGCAACAGGAATCGAGCAGTACTTC.